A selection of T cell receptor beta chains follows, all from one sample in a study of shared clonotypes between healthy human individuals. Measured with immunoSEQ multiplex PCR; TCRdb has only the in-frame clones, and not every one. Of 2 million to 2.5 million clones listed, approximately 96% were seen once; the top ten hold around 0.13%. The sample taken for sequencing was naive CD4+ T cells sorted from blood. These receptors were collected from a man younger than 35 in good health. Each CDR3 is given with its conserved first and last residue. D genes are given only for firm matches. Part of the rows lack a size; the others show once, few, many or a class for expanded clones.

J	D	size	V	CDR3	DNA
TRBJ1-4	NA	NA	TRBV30	CAWTQGREKLFF	TGTGCCTGGACCCAGGGTCGAGAAAAACTGTTTTTT
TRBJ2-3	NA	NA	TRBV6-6	CASSPGAHTDTQYF	TGTGCCAGCAGCCCAGGGGCCCACACAGATACGCAGTATTTT
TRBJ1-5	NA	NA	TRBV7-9	CASSLGGGYSNQPQHF	TGTGCCAGCAGCTTAGGTGGGGGATATAGCAATCAGCCCCAGCATTTT
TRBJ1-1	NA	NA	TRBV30	CAWSVRAGDTEAFF	TGTGCCTGGAGTGTGAGGGCCGGGGACACTGAAGCTTTCTTT
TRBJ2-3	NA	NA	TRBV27	CASSGQMADTQYF	TGTGCCAGCAGTGGACAGATGGCAGATACGCAGTATTTT
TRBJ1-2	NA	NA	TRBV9	CASSVDSNYGYTF	TGTGCCAGCAGCGTAGACAGCAACTATGGCTACACCTTC
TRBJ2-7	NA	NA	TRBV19	CASRRTASGSYEQYF	TGTGCCAGTAGAAGGACAGCAAGCGGCTCCTACGAGCAGTACTTC
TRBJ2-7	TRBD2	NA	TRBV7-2	CASSLRGLAGYEQYF	TGTGCCAGCAGCCTCCGGGGACTAGCTGGCTACGAGCAGTACTTC
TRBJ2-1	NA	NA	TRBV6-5	CATRALRNNEQFF	TGTGCCACCCGGGCCTTAAGGAACAATGAGCAGTTCTTC
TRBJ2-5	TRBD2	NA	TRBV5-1	CASRAGTTQETQYF	TGCGCCAGCAGGGCCGGGACTACGCAAGAGACCCAGTACTTC
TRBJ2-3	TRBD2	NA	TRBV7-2	CASSLGGLAADTQYF	TGTGCCAGCAGCTTAGGCGGACTAGCGGCAGATACGCAGTATTTT
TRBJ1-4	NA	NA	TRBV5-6	CASSPLGGGNEKLFF	TGTGCCAGCAGCCCCCTGGGAGGAGGGAATGAAAAACTGTTTTTT
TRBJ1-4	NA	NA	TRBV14	CASSHQRGYAEEKLFF	TGTGCCAGCAGCCACCAGCGGGGGTATGCGGAAGAAAAACTGTTTTTT
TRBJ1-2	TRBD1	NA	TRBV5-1	CASSFAQGVGGYTF	TGCGCCAGCAGCTTCGCCCAGGGGGTTGGAGGCTACACCTTC
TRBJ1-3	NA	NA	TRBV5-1	CASSSGRNTIYF	TGCGCCAGCAGCTCAGGACGAAACACCATATATTTT
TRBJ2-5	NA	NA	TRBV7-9	CASTRGQGEITYQETQYF	TGTGCCAGCACCCGTGGGCAGGGAGAAATAACGTACCAAGAGACCCAGTACTTC
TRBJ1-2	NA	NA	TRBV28	CASSTTQGTRYGYTF	TGTGCCAGCAGTACCACCCAAGGGACGAGATATGGCTACACCTTC
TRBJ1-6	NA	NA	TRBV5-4	CASSLVGLGSPLHF	TGTGCCAGCAGCTTGGTGGGACTCGGTTCACCCCTCCACTTT
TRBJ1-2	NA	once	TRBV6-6	CASSYSRQDGYYGYTF	TGTGCCAGCAGTTATTCCCGCCAGGATGGGTACTATGGCTACACCTTC